This is a list of T cell receptor beta chains from one sample in a study of graft-versus-host responses after intestinal transplantation. The antigens of these receptors remain unknown. Assay: immunoSEQ multiplex PCR; the TCRdb copy retains only in-frame clones and omits some. The sample shows approximately 79,000 clones, roughly 80% of them seen only once. Here the sequenced sample was unstimulated CD4+ T cells sorted from spleen or lymph node cells, taken before intestinal transplant. Source of these receptors: a human donor who received an intestinal transplant. CDR3s include the opening cysteine and the closing phenylalanine or tryptophan. A D gene is named only where the DNA matches it firmly. Expanded clones are given a class, and other clones once, few, many or no size at all.

TGCGCCAGCAGCCAAGTCGGGAGGGCCCCTTACAATGAGCAGTTCTTC | CASSQVGRAPYNEQFF | . | TRBD2 | TRBJ2-1 | TRBV4-1
TGTGCCAGCAGCCTCGGACAATCGCAGACCCAGTACTTC | CASSLGQSQTQYF | . | . | TRBJ2-5 | TRBV7-2
TGTGCCAGCAGACCCCGGGGGAGGGTCAATGAGCAGTTCTTC | CASRPRGRVNEQFF | few | TRBD2 | TRBJ2-1 | TRBV28
TGTGCCAGCACCCCAACAGGTCCGAGCACAGATACGCAGTATTTT | CASTPTGPSTDTQYF | few | . | TRBJ2-3 | TRBV2
TGTGCCAGCAGCCAAGATCCGGGAAGCAACAGTGGGGCCAACGTCCTGACTTTC | CASSQDPGSNSGANVLTF | . | . | TRBJ2-6 | TRBV14
TGCGCCAGCAGCTTGGCGCAGACGGGGGAGCAGTTCTTC | CASSLAQTGEQFF | . | . | TRBJ2-1 | TRBV5-1
TGTGCCAGCAGAAAGACAGGGGGCCTGTCCTCTGGAAACACCATATATTTT | CASRKTGGLSSGNTIYF | . | TRBD1 | TRBJ1-3 | TRBV2
TGTGCCAGCAGCGTAGCACTCGGCGGACAGAACACTGAAGCTTTCTTT | CASSVALGGQNTEAFF | . | . | TRBJ1-1 | TRBV9
TGTGCCAGCAGCTTGAGACAGGGAGGCGGGAGGGTCATCTACGAGCAGTACTTC | CASSLRQGGGRVIYEQYF | . | TRBD2 | TRBJ2-7 | TRBV5-8
TGTGCCAGCAGCTTACAAGGAGGGAGACAAGAGACCCAGTACTTC | CASSLQGGRQETQYF | once | . | TRBJ2-5 | TRBV7-2
TGTGCCAGCAGTTGGGAGGGAAGAATAGCTTCCTACGAGCAGTACTTC | CASSWEGRIASYEQYF | . | TRBD2 | TRBJ2-7 | TRBV6-6
TGTGCCAGCAGCGTAGTAAGCGGGAGTACCTACAATGAGCAGTTCTTC | CASSVVSGSTYNEQFF | . | TRBD2 | TRBJ2-1 | TRBV9
TGTGCCAGCAGGCCGCAGGGGCAAGGAAACATTCAGTACTTC | CASRPQGQGNIQYF | . | . | TRBJ2-4 | TRBV2
TGTGCCAGTTGCCACAGGGGGAACACTGAAGCTTTCTTT | CASCHRGNTEAFF | . | TRBD1 | TRBJ1-1 | TRBV19
TGCAGCGTTGGGGGACAGGGGAGAGATACGCAGTATTTT | CSVGGQGRDTQYF | . | TRBD1 | TRBJ2-3 | TRBV29-1
TGCGCCAGCAGGATGGGGCAGGGTGTGCCTGAAGCTTTCTTT | CASRMGQGVPEAFF | few | . | TRBJ1-1 | TRBV5-1
TGTGCCAGCAGTTCCAGGGGAGTCCTCAAAGAAAAACTGTTTTTT | CASSSRGVLKEKLFF | . | . | TRBJ1-4 | TRBV7-6
TGTGCCAGCAGCTTGCGTCAGGGTCACTACGAGCAGTACTTC | CASSLRQGHYEQYF | few | . | TRBJ2-7 | TRBV5-6
TGTGCCAGCAGCCCCAGGGGGCGGCCTAATGAAAAACTGTTTTTT | CASSPRGRPNEKLFF | . | TRBD1 | TRBJ1-4 | TRBV28
TGTGCCAGCAGCCCTGGGGGTTGGGGGGATTCCTACGAGCAGTACTTC | CASSPGGWGDSYEQYF | . | . | TRBJ2-7 | TRBV5-4
TGTGCCAGCACTCACCCGGGACTAGCGGGAGTCGAGCAGTACTTC | CASTHPGLAGVEQYF | . | TRBD2 | TRBJ2-7 | TRBV28
TGTGCCAGCAGTGAAGTGGGACGGGGGTTTGGCACCATATATTTT | CASSEVGRGFGTIYF | . | . | TRBJ1-3 | TRBV2
TGTGCCAGCAGCTTGACAGGGGGCTTGACTGAAGCTTTCTTT | CASSLTGGLTEAFF | once | TRBD1 | TRBJ1-1 | TRBV7-3
TGTGCCAGCAGGGTTATGCGGGGGACCTACAATGAGCAGTTCTTC | CASRVMRGTYNEQFF | . | TRBD2 | TRBJ2-1 | TRBV5-8
TGTGCCAGCGGGGGACAGGGAATCAATGAGCAGTTCTTC | CASGGQGINEQFF | few | TRBD1 | TRBJ2-1 | TRBV2
TGCAGCGCTGGGGGGGGGTCCTATGGCTACACCTTC | CSAGGGSYGYTF | . | . | TRBJ1-2 | TRBV29-1
TGCAGCGTGGGCGTAACCGGTAACATCAGGGTCTACGAGCAGTACTTC | CSVGVTGNIRVYEQYF | . | . | TRBJ2-7 | TRBV29-1
TGCGCCAGCAGCTTGGGGGACAGGGTGGCAGATACGCAGTATTTT | CASSLGDRVADTQYF | . | TRBD1 | TRBJ2-3 | TRBV5-1
TGTGCCAGTAACCTAGCGGGGGCCGGCACAGATACGCAGTATTTT | CASNLAGAGTDTQYF | . | TRBD2 | TRBJ2-3 | TRBV19
TGCGCCAGCAGCTTGGCCTTACAGGGAACCGGGGAGCTGTTTTTT | CASSLALQGTGELFF | . | . | TRBJ2-2 | TRBV5-1
TGTGCCAGCAGAGATTCAGGGGGAGCGGAAAAACTGTTTTTT | CASRDSGGAEKLFF | . | TRBD1 | TRBJ1-4 | TRBV6-5
TGTGCCAGCAGCTTGACCGGGACAGGGGGTGAAAAACTGTTTTTT | CASSLTGTGGEKLFF | . | TRBD1 | TRBJ1-4 | TRBV5-4
TGTGCCAGCAGCGTACAGGGGGCCACGAATATTGGCGATGCTTTCTTT | CASSVQGATNIGDAFF | . | TRBD1 | TRBJ1-1 | TRBV9
TGTGCCAGCAGTTTATCAGGGGAGCTGTTTTTT | CASSLSGELFF | . | . | TRBJ2-2 | TRBV28
TGCGCCAGCAGCCAAGATGGTGAGGGTCAGCCCCAGCATTTT | CASSQDGEGQPQHF | few | . | TRBJ1-5 | TRBV4-1
TGTGCCAGCTCACCGCTTAGCGTCGGCTACGAGCAGTACTTC | CASSPLSVGYEQYF | . | . | TRBJ2-7 | TRBV18
TGCGCCAGCAGCTTGGATGCGAATGAGCAGTTCTTC | CASSLDANEQFF | . | . | TRBJ2-1 | TRBV5-1
TGTGCCAGCACCCGGGACAGCTCCGAGCCCCAGCATTTT | CASTRDSSEPQHF | . | TRBD1 | TRBJ1-5 | TRBV28
TGTGCCAGCAGCTCGTCAGGTCGAGACTATGGCTACACCTTC | CASSSSGRDYGYTF | . | . | TRBJ1-2 | TRBV7-9
TGTGCCAGCGGGCCGGGGAGCGTTGATACGCAGTATTTT | CASGPGSVDTQYF | . | . | TRBJ2-3 | TRBV6-1
TGTGCCTGGAGCATAACAGGCTTTCTAGATACGCAGTATTTT | CAWSITGFLDTQYF | . | . | TRBJ2-3 | TRBV30
TGTGCCAGCAGCTTAAAACAGAATCAGCCCCAGCATTTT | CASSLKQNQPQHF | . | . | TRBJ1-5 | TRBV7-2
TGCGCCAGCGCGTACTCAGGTGCAACTAATGAAAAACTGTTTTTT | CASAYSGATNEKLFF | . | . | TRBJ1-4 | TRBV5-1
TGTGCCAGCAGCAGCAGACTAGCGGGGGGCCAAGAGACCCAGTACTTC | CASSSRLAGGQETQYF | . | . | TRBJ2-5 | TRBV21-1
TGCGCCAGCATGCTTGGGCTAGCGGGAGGCACCGGGGAGCTGTTTTTT | CASMLGLAGGTGELFF | . | TRBD2 | TRBJ2-2 | TRBV5-1
TGTGCCAGCAGCCCGGGACAGGGACTCCCCGTGGATAATGAGCAGTTCTTC | CASSPGQGLPVDNEQFF | . | TRBD1 | TRBJ2-1 | TRBV28
TGTGCCAGCAGCTCGGCGAGCGGGGATCAAGAGACCCAGTACTTC | CASSSASGDQETQYF | . | TRBD2 | TRBJ2-5 | TRBV5-4
TGCGCCAGCAGGAGGGTAGCGGGGGTCACAGATACGCAGTATTTT | CASRRVAGVTDTQYF | . | TRBD2 | TRBJ2-3 | TRBV5-1
TGTGCCATCAGTGTGGGCTGGGGCGGGGCCGACGAGCAGTACTTC | CAISVGWGGADEQYF | . | . | TRBJ2-7 | TRBV10-3
TGTGCCAGCAGCGTCATAACAGGGGCCACCGGGGAGCTGTTTTTT | CASSVITGATGELFF | . | TRBD1 | TRBJ2-2 | TRBV9
TGCGCCAGCAGCCAGGCAACAGGGGACAAGGACTATGGCTACACCTTC | CASSQATGDKDYGYTF | . | TRBD1 | TRBJ1-2 | TRBV4-1
TGTGCCAGTAGTACGGGACATACCTACGAGCAGTACTTC | CASSTGHTYEQYF | . | . | TRBJ2-7 | TRBV19
TGTGCCAGCAGCTTTTGGACAGGGGGAGAAGAGACCCAGTACTTC | CASSFWTGGEETQYF | . | TRBD1 | TRBJ2-5 | TRBV7-9
TGTGCCAGCAGCCAAGTGGGAGGTCCACCCCTCCACTTT | CASSQVGGPPLHF | . | . | TRBJ1-6 | TRBV4-2
TGTGCCAGCAGTTTCTCACGGGGCACTGAAGCTTTCTTT | CASSFSRGTEAFF | few | . | TRBJ1-1 | TRBV27
TGTGCCTGGAGCTCAGGGGCCGCCAGGGTTGGAAACACCATATATTTT | CAWSSGAARVGNTIYF | . | . | TRBJ1-3 | TRBV30
TGCGCCAGCAGTGAGTCGGGCGCAAACACTGAAGCTTTCTTT | CASSESGANTEAFF | . | . | TRBJ1-1 | TRBV10-1